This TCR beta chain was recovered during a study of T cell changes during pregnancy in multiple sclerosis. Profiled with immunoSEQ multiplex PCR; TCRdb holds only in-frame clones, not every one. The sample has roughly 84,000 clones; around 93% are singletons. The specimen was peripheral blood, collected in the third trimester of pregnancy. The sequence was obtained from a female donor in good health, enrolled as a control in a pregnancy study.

The CDR3 sequence: CASSLLPSGSYNEQFF. CDR3 bases: TGCGCCAGCAGCTTGTTACCTAGCGGTTCCTACAATGAGCAGTTCTTC. The V call is TRBV5-1, the J call TRBJ2-1; 7 bases are shared with TRBD2. Germline trimming cut 1 base from V and 1 base from J; bases unmatched to any gene: 5. Germline CDR1 is SGHRS and CDR2 is YFSETQ. The CDR3 runs 16 residues.